Below, 19 T cell receptor beta chains from the same sample are listed, as sequenced in a study of vaccination and CD4 T cells after COVID-19. The Oncomine TCR Beta short-read assay was what sequenced the DNA obtained from cultured CD4+ T cells. TCRdb re-analysed the PCR reads in MiXCR, keeping a single row per CDR3 protein. The sample yields about 7,100 distinct CDR3 sequences, roughly 67% seen once. Treatment given: roughly ten-day PBMC culture with coronavirus spike peptide pools or control peptides (ViraFEST assay). Antigens for these TCRs are unknown. Sample: CD4+ T cells from blood, cultured in vitro. All receptors come from a human donor who had recovered from COVID-19.

This clonotype has a handful of counts. V usage is TRBV6-4 and J usage is TRBJ1-2, with D tentatively TRBD1 (5 bases). The length of the CDR3 is 12 residues. Germline lookup yields CDR1 MRHNA and CDR2 SNTAGT. Between the trimmed V and J ends, which lost 7 bases and 4 bases, there was a span of 10 bases. The CDR3 loop reads CASTQTVYGYTF. The CDR3 DNA follows: TGTGCCAGCACCCAGACAGTCTATGGCTACACCTTC.

Only one count was recorded for this clonotype. V is TRBV19 and J is TRBJ1-6; perhaps TRBD1 as D (6 bases). Trimming removed 8 bases from V and 4 bases from J, with 9 bases in between. From germline, CDR1 is LNHDA and CDR2 SQIVND (reference sequence). The CDR3 sequence is 13 residues long. Here the CDR3 DNA reads TGTGCCAGTCAGGGGACTTATAATTCACCCCTCCACTTT. It yields the protein CASQGTYNSPLHF.

The chain joins TRBV19 to TRBJ1-5; 7 nucleotides agree with TRBD1. Losses at the gene ends were 6 bases for V and 0 bases for J; bases not matched to a gene: 5. CDR1 and CDR2 (germline): LNHDA, SQIVND (reference sequence). The CDR3 extends over 15 amino acids. The DNA for the CDR3 is TGTGCCAGTAGCCGGGACAGTTATAGCAATCAGCCCCAGCATTTT. Translation gives CASSRDSYSNQPQHF.

The chain links TRBV5-8 to TRBJ1-5, with D unresolved. The CDR3 has 14 amino acids. The germline gives CDR1 SGHTS, CDR2 YDEGEE. The ends were cut back, 0 bases at V and 5 bases at J, with 9 bases in the middle. The CDR3 protein is CASSLVGGDQPQHF. CDR3 bases: TGTGCCAGCAGCTTGGTTGGTGGGGATCAGCCCCAGCATTTT.

This clonotype was counted only a few times. V usage is TRBV2 and J usage is TRBJ1-2, with D perhaps TRBD1 (6 bases). V lost 3 bases and J 4 bases, leaving 18 bases between the germline ends. CDR1 and CDR2 from the germline V gene are SNHLY and FYNNEI. The length of the CDR3 is 16 residues. CDR3 sequence (DNA): TGTGCCAGCAGTGATGCCCCGCGGACAGCTCTCTATGGCTACACCTTC. Its translation is CASSDAPRTALYGYTF.

V gene TRBV11-2 combines with J gene TRBJ2-1; D not certain. CDR3 length: 14 amino acids. V dropped 3 bases and J dropped 9 bases, with 15 bases sitting between them. From germline, CDR1 is SGHAT and CDR2 FQNNGV. CDR3 sequence: CASSLILSATEQFF. The CDR3 DNA reads as TGTGCCAGCAGCTTGATTTTGTCTGCTACTGAGCAGTTCTTC.

V is TRBV20-1 and J is TRBJ1-1, with D hard to call. The CDR3 sequence is 12 residues long. Germline loops: CDR1 DFQATT, CDR2 SNEGSKA (reference sequence). Trimming left V 1 base short and J 6 bases short, with 9 bases between. The CDR3 reads CSARGPYPEAFF. The DNA of the CDR3 is TGCAGTGCTAGAGGACCCTACCCTGAAGCTTTCTTT.

J is TRBJ2-4 and V is TRBV20-1; 10 bases map to TRBD2. CDR3 length: 14 amino acids. Germline V gene lookup returns CDR1 DFQATT and CDR2 SNEGSKA (reference sequence). With V trimmed by 0 bases and J by 6 bases, 2 bases remained unmatched. This CDR3 reads CSARDRLAGNIQYF. In DNA, the CDR3 is TGCAGTGCTAGAGATCGACTAGCGGGAAACATTCAGTACTTC.

The chain recombines TRBV20-1 with TRBJ1-1; TRBD1 is a possible D gene (5 bases). Germline V lookup: CDR1 DFQATT, CDR2 SNEGSKA (reference sequence). The V and J ends lost 6 bases and 7 bases respectively, with 21 bases between them. The CDR3 spans 14 residues. The CDR3 loop reads CSANNPGRANEAFF. The CDR3 DNA reads TGCAGTGCGAATAATCCGGGACGGGCTAATGAAGCTTTCTTT.

The CDR3 nucleotides read TGTGCCAGCAGGGCTAGCGGAGTGTGGTACGAGCAGTACTTC. This sequence encodes CASRASGVWYEQYF. The genes are TRBV27 and TRBJ2-7; 7 positions agree with TRBD2. The CDR3 length is 14 residues. From germline, CDR1 is MNHEY and CDR2 SMNVEV (reference sequence). V dropped 6 bases and J dropped 4; count of bases not matched to a gene: 9.

The chain is built from TRBV6-1 and TRBJ1-1; perhaps TRBD1 as D (6 bases). CDR3 size: 15 residues. V lost 7 bases to trimming and J lost 1 base, with 16 bases between them. Germline values: CDR1 MNHNS, CDR2 SASEGT. The CDR3 spells CASNPLGGKNTEAFF. DNA for the CDR3: TGTGCCAGCAACCCCCTCGGGGGCAAGAACACTGAAGCTTTCTTT.

The chain has TRBV27 and TRBJ1-6; no firm D call. CDR3 length equals 14 residues. The V and J ends lost 3 bases and 5 bases respectively, with 8 bases between them. Germline values: CDR1 MNHEY, CDR2 SMNVEV (reference sequence). CDR3 nucleotide sequence: TGTGCCAGCAGTTTGTTCAGAAATAATTCACCCCTCCACTTT. Translated, it gives CASSLFRNNSPLHF.

Here the CDR3 DNA reads TGTGCCAGCAGTAAAAAGTTAGCTAACTATGGCTACACCTTC. It is translated as CASSKKLANYGYTF. The V gene is TRBV28, the J gene TRBJ1-2; D gene ambiguous. CDR3 length: 14 residues. Trimming removed 5 bases from V and 0 bases from J, with 10 bases in between. Germline V gene sequence: CDR1 MDHEN, CDR2 SYDVKM.

This clonotype was counted a single time. This chain links TRBV6-1 with TRBJ1-1, with TRBD1 as a possible D gene (6 bases). The germline V gene encodes CDR1 MNHNS and CDR2 SASEGT. Trimming left V 7 bases short and J 1 base short, with 16 bases between. The CDR3 has 15 residues. The CDR3 reads CASIGRQEGNTEAFF. In DNA form, the CDR3 reads TGTGCCAGCATAGGTCGACAGGAAGGGAACACTGAAGCTTTCTTT.

V is TRBV20-1 and J is TRBJ2-7; unclear D gene. Trimming took 3 bases from V and 5 from J, leaving 11 bases between them. The CDR3 is 12 residues long. Germline CDR1 and CDR2: DFQATT and SNEGSKA (reference sequence). The CDR3 reads CSASPYTHEQYF. The CDR3, as DNA: TGCAGTGCTAGCCCTTATACACACGAGCAGTACTTC.

The rearrangement joins TRBV7-9 to TRBJ1-6; D might be TRBD1 (5 bases). CDR1 and CDR2 (germline): SEHNR, FQNEAQ (reference sequence). Trimming took off 7 bases at V and 0 bases at J, with 10 bases between the two ends. The CDR3 spans 15 residues. The CDR3, as DNA: TGTGCCAGCACCGACAGTCTCTCCTATAATTCACCCCTCCACTTT. Amino acids: CASTDSLSYNSPLHF.

The chain uses TRBV6-1 and TRBJ1-1; unclear D gene. V lost 0 bases and J lost 2, with 4 bases in between. Germline V gives CDR1 MNHNS, CDR2 SASEGT. This CDR3 has 13 residues. CDR3 DNA: TGTGCCAGCAGTGAAGCGTACAACACTGAAGCTTTCTTT. Residues: CASSEAYNTEAFF.

In its sample, this clonotype was seen once. The genes are TRBV11-2 and TRBJ2-1, with TRBD1 matching 9 bases. The CDR3 consists of 15 residues. Germline V gives CDR1 SGHAT, CDR2 FQNNGV. J gave up 7 bases and V 4 bases, and 8 bases lay outside the gene matches. The CDR3 DNA reads as TGTGCCAGCAGCTCTCACAGGGGGCGCGGGAATGAGCAGTTCTTC. Its translation is CASSSHRGRGNEQFF. The full variable domain, completed using reference TRBV11-2 and TRBJ2-1, is EAGVAQSPRYKIIEKRQSVAFWCNPISGHATLYWYQQILGQGPKLLIQFQNNGVVDDSQLPKDRFSAERLKGVDSTLKIQPAKLEDSAVYLCASSSHRGRGNEQFFGPGTRLTVL.

This chain connects TRBV7-2 to TRBJ2-7, with a possible D match to TRBD2 (6 bases). Looked up from germline, CDR1 is SGHTA and CDR2 is FQGNSA. V lost 1 base and J 3 bases, leaving 10 bases between the germline ends. This CDR3 spans 14 amino acids. The CDR3 sequence: CASSLVGTLYEQYF. DNA for the CDR3: TGTGCCAGCAGCTTAGTGGGGACTCTCTACGAGCAGTACTTC. Using reference TRBV7-2 and TRBJ2-7 for the parts outside the CDR3, the full variable domain is GAGVSQSPSNKVTEKGKDVELRCDPISGHTALYWYRQSLGQGLEFLIYFQGNSAPDKSGLPSDRFSAERTGGSVSTLTIQRTQQEDSAVYLCASSLVGTLYEQYFGPGTRLTVT.